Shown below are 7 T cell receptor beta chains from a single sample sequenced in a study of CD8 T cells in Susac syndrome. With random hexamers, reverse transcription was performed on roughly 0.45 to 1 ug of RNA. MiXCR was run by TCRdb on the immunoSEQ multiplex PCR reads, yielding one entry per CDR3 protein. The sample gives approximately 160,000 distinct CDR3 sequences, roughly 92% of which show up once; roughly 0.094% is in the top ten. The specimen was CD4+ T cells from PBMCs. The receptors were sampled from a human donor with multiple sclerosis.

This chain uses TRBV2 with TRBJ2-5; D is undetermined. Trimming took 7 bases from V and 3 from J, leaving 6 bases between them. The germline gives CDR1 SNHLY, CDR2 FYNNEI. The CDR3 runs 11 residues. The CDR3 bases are TGTGCCAGCAAGGCTAAAGAGACCCAGTACTTC. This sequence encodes CASKAKETQYF.

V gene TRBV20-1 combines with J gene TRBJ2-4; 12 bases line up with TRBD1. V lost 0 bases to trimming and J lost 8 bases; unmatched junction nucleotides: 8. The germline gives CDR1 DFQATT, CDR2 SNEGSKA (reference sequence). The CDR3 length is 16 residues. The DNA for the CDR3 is TGCAGTGCTAGAGAGGGGACAGGGGGCGCGAGATACATTCAGTACTTC. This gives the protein CSAREGTGGARYIQYF.

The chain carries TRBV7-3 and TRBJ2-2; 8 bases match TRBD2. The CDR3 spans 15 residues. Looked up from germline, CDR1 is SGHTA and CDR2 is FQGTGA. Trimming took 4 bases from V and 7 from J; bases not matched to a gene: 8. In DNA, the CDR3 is TGTGCCAGCAGCTCCCTGAGCGGGGGCAACGGGGAGCTGTTTTTT. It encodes CASSSLSGGNGELFF.

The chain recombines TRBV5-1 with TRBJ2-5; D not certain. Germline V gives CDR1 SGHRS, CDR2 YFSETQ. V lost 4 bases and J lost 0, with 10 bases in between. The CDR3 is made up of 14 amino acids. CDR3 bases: TGCGCCAGCAGCGTAGTCCTGAACCAAGAGACCCAGTACTTC. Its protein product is CASSVVLNQETQYF.

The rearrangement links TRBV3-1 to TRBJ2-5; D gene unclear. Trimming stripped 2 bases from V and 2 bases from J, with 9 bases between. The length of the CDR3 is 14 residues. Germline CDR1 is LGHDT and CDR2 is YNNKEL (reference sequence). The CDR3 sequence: CASSQRLRQETQYF. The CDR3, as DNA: TGTGCCAGCAGCCAACGCCTCAGGCAAGAGACCCAGTACTTC.

CDR3 sequence: CASSPEATQYF. The CDR3 nucleotides are TGTGCCAGCAGCCCAGAGGCGACCCAGTACTTC. J is TRBJ2-5 and V is TRBV12-3 or TRBV12-4; D ambiguous. The CDR3 consists of 11 residues. The V end lost 6 bases, the J end lost 7 bases, and 9 bases lay between the germline ends.

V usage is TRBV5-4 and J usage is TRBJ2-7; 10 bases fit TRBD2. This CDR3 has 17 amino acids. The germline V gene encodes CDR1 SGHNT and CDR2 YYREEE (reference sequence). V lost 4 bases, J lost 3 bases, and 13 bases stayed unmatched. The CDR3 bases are TGTGCCAGCAGCCGGGAGGCTAGCGGGAGTTTAAGCTACGAGCAGTACTTC. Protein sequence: CASSREASGSLSYEQYF.